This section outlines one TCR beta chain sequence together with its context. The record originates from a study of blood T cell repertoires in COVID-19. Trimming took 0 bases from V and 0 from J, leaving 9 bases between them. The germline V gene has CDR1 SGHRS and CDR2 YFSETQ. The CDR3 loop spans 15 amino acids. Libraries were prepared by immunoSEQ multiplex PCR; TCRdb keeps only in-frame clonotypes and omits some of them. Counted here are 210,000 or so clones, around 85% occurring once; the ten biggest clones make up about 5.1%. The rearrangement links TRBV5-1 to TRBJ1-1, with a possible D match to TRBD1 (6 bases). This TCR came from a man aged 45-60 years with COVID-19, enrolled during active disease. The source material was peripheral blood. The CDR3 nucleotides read TGCGCCAGCAGCTTGGACTGGGGGCTGAACACTGAAGCTTTCTTT. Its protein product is CASSLDWGLNTEAFF. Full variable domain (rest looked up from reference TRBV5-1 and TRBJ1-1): KAGVTQTPRYLIKTRGQQVTLSCSPISGHRSVSWYQQTPGQGLQFLFEYFSETQRNKGNFPGRFSGRQFSNSRSEMNVSTLELGDSALYLCASSLDWGLNTEAFFGQGTRLTVV.